This T cell receptor beta chain was obtained from a study of T cells in localized non-small cell lung cancer (dated by TCRdb to the early 2020s). In the study overall: The study analyzed T cell repertoires of 236 early-stage NSCLC patients, comparing tumors and uninvolved tumor-adjacent lungs. The cohort consisted of approximately 220 treatment-naive NSCLC patients whose localized lung tumors had been resected. A mean age of around 66 years was recorded for the NSCLC patients, of whom approximately 130 were male and over 100 were female.

Points the paper makes about the study in general: Longer overall survival was associated with higher blood T cell density, whereas shorter survival was associated with higher adjacent-lung clonality. A median of around 57 of the top 100 tumor clones were detected in paired uninvolved adjacent lung, and 28 of these tumor clones were also found among the top 100 clones of the paired uninvolved adjacent lung. The highest T cell clonality was observed in uninvolved tumor-adjacent lung, where clonality exceeded that of tumor, suggesting that antigenic responses were more focused in uninvolved tumor-adjacent lung. Because multi-region tumor sequencing was not performed, intratumor heterogeneity could not be ruled out. Because of the exploratory design, TCR variables were selected using unadjusted p-values without false-discovery rate correction.

TCR beta CDR3 regions were sequenced from DNA using the immunoSEQ Assay. The original pipeline was this. To compute T cell density, TCR beta template counts were normalized to usable DNA, which was estimated by amplifying housekeeping genes. Richness was estimated with the preseqR package, extrapolating to 400,000 templates for PBMC samples and 120,000 templates for tissue samples. Clonality was defined by subtracting Pielou's evenness from one. Tissue-enriched TCRs were identified through differential abundance testing performed on productive amino-acid clonotypes, with a minimum total count of 5 and an alpha of 0.1. The Jaccard Index and the Morisita Overlap Index were used to measure how much the repertoires overlapped between compartments. GLIPH grouped TCR beta CDR3s together with public tetramer-defined viral CDR3s, and a viral motif had to include at least three viral sequences and also show V-gene enrichment. Not all clones reach the TCRdb copy of this immuneACCESS table, which keeps in-frame sequences only. Checked studies attribute under half of the gap to unresolved V genes and leave the rest unexplained. V and J calls and clone size come straight from that table; D and trimming were deduced from the DNA. The sample table contains more than 35,000 clones; only one count was recorded for just over 90% of them. The ten largest clones represent approximately 7.7% of the sample.

At diagnosis, tumor, uninvolved tumor-adjacent lung and peripheral blood were collected and then preserved as a mix of FFPE and fresh-frozen material. For TCR repertoire profiling, blood samples were analyzed in the form of peripheral blood mononuclear cells. Points on this clone: Its antigen is not yet known. No clone much larger than this one lies a single base away; base qualities are absent.

The germline V gene supplies CDR1 SGHAT and CDR2 FQNNGV. V ends up 5 bases short and J 7 bases short, with an unmatched junction base count of 18. The CDR3, cysteine through phenylalanine, is 18 amino acids long. The read is trimmed to its CDR3 DNA, 54 bases read in frame from base 1. The source material was peripheral blood, sampled before any cancer treatment. This clonotype originated in a female donor older than 55 with stage I lung adenocarcinoma. This chain joins TRBV11-2 to TRBJ2-1; 9 bases in between match TRBD2. The sequence in DNA is TGTGCCAGCAGCGCAGGGACGTGGCGGGGGGGCCTTAGGAATGAGCAGTTCTTC. The encoded protein is CASSAGTWRGGLRNEQFF.